The clone carrying this T cell receptor beta chain appeared a few times. Its cognate antigen is unknown. The data originate from a study of T-cell memory formation after mild COVID-19. Study information: Clusters were largely donor specific.

Study findings and constraints: The appearance of some responding clones in pre-infection memory suggested that cross-reactive memory joined. For second-wave clones that peaked at day 37, SARS-CoV-2 specificity went unverified.

TCR alpha and TCR beta cDNA libraries carrying sample barcodes and UMIs were produced by 5'RACE using constant-segment primers. TCRdb re-analysed the 5' RACE reads in MiXCR, keeping a single row per CDR3 protein. The sample contains 190,000 or so distinct CDR3 sequences, about 20% of which appear only once. Sequencing was done on a sample of PBMCs or a T cell subset sorted from them (not recorded which). The TCR was taken from an adult woman who had mild COVID-19 (a few samples of this study predate the infection). Cell type and time point are not known.

The CDR3 nucleotides read TGCAGTGCTCCCGCAGACAGAAGCAATCAGCCCCAGCATTTT. Protein product: CSAPADRSNQPQHF. This sequence joins TRBV20-1 and TRBJ1-5, with a possible D match to TRBD1 (5 bases). CDR1 and CDR2 (germline): DFQATT, SNEGSKA (reference sequence). CDR3 length: 14 amino acids. Trimming removed 5 bases from V and 1 base from J, with 12 bases in between.